This is a list of T cell receptor beta chains from one sample in a study of blood T cell repertoires in COVID-19. Produced via immunoSEQ multiplex PCR; TCRdb's table is partial and in-frame only. The sample includes some 250,000 clones, just over 85% of them seen just once. The sequenced sample consisted of peripheral blood. The receptors derive from a man younger than 45 who had recovered from COVID-19. CDR3s leave out the opening cysteine and the closing phenylalanine or tryptophan. Part of the rows lack a size; the others show once, few, many or a class for expanded clones.

J: TRBJ1-1; size: NA; V: TRBV5-1; CDR3: ASSALGGHRKGTEAF
J: TRBJ1-4; size: NA; V: TRBV5-1; CDR3: ASSMPAGQSEKLF
J: TRBJ2-3; size: NA; V: TRBV9; CDR3: ASSVGGHLGDTQY
J: TRBJ2-1; size: NA; V: TRBV4-3; CDR3: ASSQDRVTYYNEQF
J: TRBJ2-3; size: NA; V: TRBV6-5; CDR3: ASETGGSGTDTQY
J: TRBJ1-1; size: NA; V: TRBV5-1; CDR3: ASRDRTGNTEAF
J: TRBJ2-1; size: NA; V: TRBV9; CDR3: ASSPKGGSSYNEQF
J: TRBJ2-5; size: NA; V: TRBV5-1; CDR3: ASSLEWGRQAQY
J: TRBJ2-3; size: NA; V: TRBV5-1; CDR3: ASSGTASSTDTQY
J: TRBJ1-2; size: NA; V: TRBV11-2; CDR3: ASIIFRDTTEGNYGYT
J: TRBJ2-5; size: NA; V: TRBV6-5; CDR3: ASSYSIWDKQETQY
J: TRBJ1-2; size: NA; V: TRBV2; CDR3: ASSGLRGYT
J: TRBJ1-1; size: NA; V: TRBV7-9; CDR3: ASSLGDRENTEAF
J: TRBJ2-2; size: NA; V: TRBV24-1; CDR3: ATSARVGANTGELF
J: TRBJ1-1; size: once; V: TRBV6-5; CDR3: ASSKDRANTEAF
J: TRBJ2-2; size: NA; V: TRBV13; CDR3: ASSLYPGQGYTGELF
J: TRBJ1-2; size: NA; V: TRBV5-1; CDR3: ASSLGSTGGYGYT
J: TRBJ1-5; size: NA; V: TRBV4-1; CDR3: ASSQVWVRGRSTISNQPQH
J: TRBJ2-5; size: NA; V: TRBV5-1; CDR3: ASSCLAGAFKETQY
J: TRBJ2-5; size: NA; V: TRBV5-4; CDR3: ASSSQLAGIETQY
J: TRBJ1-1; size: NA; V: TRBV6-6; CDR3: ASSPPTGPSTEAF
J: TRBJ1-1; size: NA; V: TRBV5-1; CDR3: ASSPFSGSRDTEAF
J: TRBJ1-1; size: NA; V: TRBV10-3; CDR3: AISDDRAGTEAF
J: TRBJ1-1; size: NA; V: TRBV10-3; CDR3: AISPRENTEAF
J: TRBJ1-3; size: NA; V: TRBV28; CDR3: ASSSRTGYSGNTIY
J: TRBJ2-5; size: NA; V: TRBV19; CDR3: ASSITQGAGETQY
J: TRBJ2-3; size: NA; V: TRBV5-8; CDR3: ASSLVPGSRLTDTQY
J: TRBJ1-4; size: NA; V: TRBV7-9; CDR3: ASSRTGAPNEKLF
J: TRBJ2-7; size: NA; V: TRBV10-2; CDR3: ASRLAGIYEQY
J: TRBJ2-7; size: NA; V: TRBV7-2; CDR3: ASSPSHGQGGEQY
J: TRBJ2-1; size: NA; V: TRBV24-1; CDR3: ATSDLGTGGNEQF
J: TRBJ1-3; size: NA; V: TRBV29-1; CDR3: SVGDVASGNTIY
J: TRBJ2-7; size: few; V: TRBV5-1; CDR3: ASSSSLLEQY
J: TRBJ2-3; size: NA; V: TRBV3-1/TRBV3-2; CDR3: ASSSSGGPTDTQY
J: TRBJ2-7; size: NA; V: TRBV12-5; CDR3: ASSSGTGFYEQY
J: TRBJ1-1; size: NA; V: TRBV24-1; CDR3: ATSWSRVPTEAF
J: TRBJ2-1; size: NA; V: TRBV19; CDR3: ASRGGGSSYNEQF
J: TRBJ2-7; size: NA; V: TRBV5-1; CDR3: ASSLGQAPYEQY
J: TRBJ1-3; size: NA; V: TRBV4-3; CDR3: ASSLGTGSGNTIY
J: TRBJ2-7; size: NA; V: TRBV19; CDR3: ASSTRQDPYEQY
J: TRBJ1-2; size: many; V: TRBV6-1; CDR3: ASSESYSPSGYT
J: TRBJ2-7; size: NA; V: TRBV27; CDR3: ASSLDSLYEQY